The clone carrying this TCR beta chain was observed a few times. In the PCR, 60 Vbeta and 13 Jbeta primers were used. This table comes from immunoSEQ multiplex PCR, and its TCRdb copy is limited to in-frame clones, with some not included. The sample holds more than 90,000 clones, 60% to 75% seen once. The data were taken from a study of cytomegalovirus exposure and HLA in healthy donors. CDR1 is SNHLY and CDR2 is FYNNEI in the germline V gene. CDR3 size: 16 residues. With 8 bases removed from V and 4 bases from J, the gap between germline ends came to 21 bases. The rearrangement uses TRBV2 and TRBJ2-1, with TRBD2 as a possible D gene (6 bases). The receptor comes from a man aged 50 or older in good health and CMV-seronegative. What was sequenced was PBMCs. DNA of the CDR3: TGTGCCAGCTCCGGGAGAGGGGTAGTCGCTTACAATGAGCAGTTCTTC. It translates to CASSGRGVVAYNEQFF.